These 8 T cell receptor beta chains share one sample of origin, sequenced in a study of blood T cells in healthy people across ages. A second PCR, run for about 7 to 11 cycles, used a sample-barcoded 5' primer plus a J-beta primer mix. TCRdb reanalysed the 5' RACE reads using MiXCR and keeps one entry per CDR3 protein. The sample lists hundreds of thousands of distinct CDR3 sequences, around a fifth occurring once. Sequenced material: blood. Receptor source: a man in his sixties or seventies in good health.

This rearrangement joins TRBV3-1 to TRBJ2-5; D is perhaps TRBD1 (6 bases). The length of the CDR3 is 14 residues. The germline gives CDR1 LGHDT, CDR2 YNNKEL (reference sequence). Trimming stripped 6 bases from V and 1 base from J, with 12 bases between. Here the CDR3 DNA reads TGTGCCAGCAGTCAAAGGACAGTCCAAGAGACCCAGTACTTC. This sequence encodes CASSQRTVQETQYF.

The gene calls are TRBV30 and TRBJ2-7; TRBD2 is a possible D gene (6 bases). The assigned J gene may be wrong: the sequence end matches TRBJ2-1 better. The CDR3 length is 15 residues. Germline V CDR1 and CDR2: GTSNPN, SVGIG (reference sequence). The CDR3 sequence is CAWSVGWRDYNEQFF. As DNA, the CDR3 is TGTGCCTGGAGTGTAGGGTGGAGGGACTACAATGAGCAGTTCTTC.

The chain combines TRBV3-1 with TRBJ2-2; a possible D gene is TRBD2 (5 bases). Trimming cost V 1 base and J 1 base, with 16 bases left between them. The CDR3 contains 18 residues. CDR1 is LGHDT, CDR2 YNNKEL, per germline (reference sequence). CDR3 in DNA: TGTGCCAGCAGCCAAGTAATAGCGCGACCTAAGAACACCGGGGAGCTGTTTTTT. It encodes CASSQVIARPKNTGELFF.

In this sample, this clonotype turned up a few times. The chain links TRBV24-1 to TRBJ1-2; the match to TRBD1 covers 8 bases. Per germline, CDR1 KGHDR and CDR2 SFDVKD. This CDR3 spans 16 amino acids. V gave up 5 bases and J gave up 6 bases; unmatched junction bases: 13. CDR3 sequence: CATSVLPDREEDGYTF. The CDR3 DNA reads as TGTGCCACCAGTGTCTTGCCGGACAGGGAAGAGGATGGCTACACCTTC.

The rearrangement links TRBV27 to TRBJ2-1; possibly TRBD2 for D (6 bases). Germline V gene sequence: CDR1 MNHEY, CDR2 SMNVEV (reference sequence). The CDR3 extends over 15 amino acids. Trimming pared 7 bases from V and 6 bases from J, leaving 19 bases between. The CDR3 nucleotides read TGTGCCAGCACCTCCAACCCGGGAGTAAGCAATGAGCAGTTCTTC. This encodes CASTSNPGVSNEQFF.

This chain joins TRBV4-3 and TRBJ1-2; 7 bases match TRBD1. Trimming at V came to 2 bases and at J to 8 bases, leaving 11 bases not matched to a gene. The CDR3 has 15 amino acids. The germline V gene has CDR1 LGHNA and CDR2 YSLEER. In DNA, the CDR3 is TGCGCCAGCAGCCAACGTCCAGGGGAAGGGGGCGGCTACACCTTC. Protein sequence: CASSQRPGEGGGYTF.

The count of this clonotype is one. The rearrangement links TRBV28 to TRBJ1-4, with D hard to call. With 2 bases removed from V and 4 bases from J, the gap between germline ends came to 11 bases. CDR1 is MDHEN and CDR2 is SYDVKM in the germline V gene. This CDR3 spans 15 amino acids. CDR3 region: CASSLLGVGNEKLFF. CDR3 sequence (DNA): TGTGCCAGCAGTTTACTCGGTGTTGGTAATGAAAAACTGTTTTTT.

The CDR3 loop is CAIRLAGGYEQYF. The DNA of the CDR3 is TGTGCCATCAGGCTAGCGGGCGGCTACGAGCAGTACTTC. The chain employs TRBV10-3 and TRBJ2-7; TRBD2 agrees at 8 bases. J was trimmed by 3 bases and V by 6 bases; bases with no gene match: 4. The germline V gene has CDR1 ENHRY and CDR2 SYGVKD. There are 13 residues in the CDR3.